This is a list of T cell receptor beta chains from one sample in a study of spatial heterogeneity in lung cancer. TCRdb processed the 5' RACE reads anew with MiXCR; each CDR3 protein has one entry. The sample has 65,000 to 85,000 distinct CDR3 sequences; approximately 20% are singletons. The source material was PBMCs, sampled at surgery. The receptors come from a male donor with early-stage non-small cell lung cancer. CDR3s include the opening cysteine and the closing phenylalanine or tryptophan. Fields, in order: D gene, clone size, J gene, V gene, CDR3 DNA, CDR3 protein. D genes are given only for firm matches. The listing skips clone size in some rows; elsewhere it reads once, few, many or a size class.

>NA|NA|TRBJ2-2|TRBV15
TGTGTCACCAGCCCCCGGGGGACGAACACCGGGGAGCTGTTTTTT
CVTSPRGTNTGELFF
>TRBD2|few|TRBJ2-5|TRBV7-7
TGTGCTAGCAGCCCCCCGTGGGAGGGGGAGACCCAGTACTTC
CASSPPWEGETQYF
>NA|few|TRBJ1-4|TRBV12-3/TRBV12-4
TGTGCCAGCAGCCGACCCGGGACGGACAATGAAAAACTGTTTTTT
CASSRPGTDNEKLFF
>NA|many|TRBJ1-1|TRBV9
TGTGCCAGCAGAATCAGGGGTCACACTGAAGCTTTCTTT
CASRIRGHTEAFF
>TRBD2|many|TRBJ2-1|TRBV20-1
TGCAGTGCGAGACTAGCGGGAGGGCACAATGAGCAGTTCTTC
CSARLAGGHNEQFF
>NA|NA|TRBJ2-1|TRBV18
TGTGCCAGCTCACCACCGTCGACGGGCGAGCAGTTCTTC
CASSPPSTGEQFF
>NA|NA|TRBJ2-3|TRBV2
TGTGCCAGCAGTGAGTGGGTGGGAGTCCCTAGCACAGATACGCAGTATTTT
CASSEWVGVPSTDTQYF
>NA|many|TRBJ2-5|TRBV7-2
TGTGCCAGCAGCCCCCTCGGGGCCCAAGAGACCCAGTACTTC
CASSPLGAQETQYF
>TRBD1|many|TRBJ1-1|TRBV5-1
TGCGCCAGCAGCCCGCCCGGACAGGGTGGACCTGAAGCTTTCTTT
CASSPPGQGGPEAFF
>TRBD2|once|TRBJ2-3|TRBV20-1
TGCAGTGCTACCGGGACTAGCGGGACCACAGATACGCAGTATTTT
CSATGTSGTTDTQYF
>NA|many|TRBJ2-1|TRBV7-6
TGTGCCAGCAGCCCCCGGGACTCCGTCGGGGGGCCTGAGCAGTTCTTC
CASSPRDSVGGPEQFF
>NA|few|TRBJ2-3|TRBV7-2
TGTGCCAGCAGCTTTGAGCTTGGAAATACGCAGTATTTT
CASSFELGNTQYF
>NA|many|TRBJ1-5|TRBV9
TGTGCCAGCAGCGTCTCATCGCAGGCCAATCAGCCCCAGCATTTT
CASSVSSQANQPQHF
>TRBD1|once|TRBJ2-4|TRBV30
TGTGCCTGGAGTGCGGGACAGGGGGACATTCAGTACTTC
CAWSAGQGDIQYF
>NA|NA|TRBJ2-2|TRBV9
TGTGCCAGCAGCGCAGGACAGTCCGACACCGGGGAGCTGTTTTTT
CASSAGQSDTGELFF
>TRBD2|medium-sized|TRBJ2-3|TRBV24-1
TGTGCCACCAGTGACCCGGGACTAGCCACAGATACGCAGTATTTT
CATSDPGLATDTQYF
>TRBD1|few|TRBJ2-7|TRBV5-6
TGTGCCAGCAGATTCGGACAGGGGGGATCCTACGAGCAGTACTTC
CASRFGQGGSYEQYF
>NA|NA|TRBJ2-7|TRBV7-6
TGTGCCAGCAGCTTAGACAGGGCCCTCTCCTACGAGCAGTACTTC
CASSLDRALSYEQYF